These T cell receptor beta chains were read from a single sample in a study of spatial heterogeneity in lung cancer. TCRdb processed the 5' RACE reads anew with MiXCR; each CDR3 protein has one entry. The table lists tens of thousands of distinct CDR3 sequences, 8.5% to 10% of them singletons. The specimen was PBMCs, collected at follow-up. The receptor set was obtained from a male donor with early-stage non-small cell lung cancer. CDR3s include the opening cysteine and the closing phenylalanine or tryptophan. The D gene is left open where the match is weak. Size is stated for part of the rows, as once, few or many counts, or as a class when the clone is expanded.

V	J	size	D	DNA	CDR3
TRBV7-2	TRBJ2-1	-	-	TGTGCCAGCAGCTTAACCCCGAGCTCCTACAATGAGCAGTTCTTC	CASSLTPSSYNEQFF
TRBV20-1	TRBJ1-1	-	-	TGCAGTGCTAGAGGCGGGAACACTGAAGCTTTCTTT	CSARGGNTEAFF
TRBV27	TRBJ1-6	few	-	TGTGCCAGCAGTTTATCGAGAGTATATAATTCACCCCTCCACTTT	CASSLSRVYNSPLHF
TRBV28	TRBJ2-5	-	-	TGTGCCAGCAACGTAAGAGAGACCCAGTACTTC	CASNVRETQYF
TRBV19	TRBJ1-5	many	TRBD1	TGTGCCAGTAGTACCTCACCGGGACAGTATAGCAATCAGCCCCAGCATTTT	CASSTSPGQYSNQPQHF
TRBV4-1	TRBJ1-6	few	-	TGCGCCAGCAGCCAAGGCCCCGGGGGTGACTATAATTCACCCCTCCACTTT	CASSQGPGGDYNSPLHF
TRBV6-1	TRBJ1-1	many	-	TGTGCCAGCAGGGGAGCTCCGGTGGGCACCCTCATGAACACTGAAGCTTTCTTT	CASRGAPVGTLMNTEAFF
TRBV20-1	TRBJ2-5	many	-	TGCAGTGCTGGACTAATAGTGGAGACCCAGTACTTC	CSAGLIVETQYF
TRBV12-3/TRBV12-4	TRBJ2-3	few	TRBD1	TGTGCCAGCAGTTTAGAGACAGGGGATACAGATACGCAGTATTTT	CASSLETGDTDTQYF
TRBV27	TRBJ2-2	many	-	TGTGCCAGCAGTTTACGGTCAGGGAACGGGGAGCTGTTTTTT	CASSLRSGNGELFF
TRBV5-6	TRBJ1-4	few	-	TGTGCCAGCAGCTTGGTTTCAGCCGGTAATGAAAAACTGTTTTTT	CASSLVSAGNEKLFF
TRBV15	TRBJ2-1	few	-	TGTGCCACCAGCAACCGGGACGGGATAAATGAGCAGTTCTTC	CATSNRDGINEQFF
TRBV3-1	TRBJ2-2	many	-	TGTGCCAGCAGCCAAGTTCAACGTGACGGCGAGGGGGCCGGGGAGCTGTTTTTT	CASSQVQRDGEGAGELFF
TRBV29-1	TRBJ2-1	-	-	TGCAGCGTTCAAAGACAGAGCTCCTACAATGAGCAGTTCTTC	CSVQRQSSYNEQFF
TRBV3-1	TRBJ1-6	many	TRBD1	TGTGCCAGCAGCAGCCGGGACAGTACCCTCCACTTT	CASSSRDSTLHF
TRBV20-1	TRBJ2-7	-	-	TGCAGTGCTCCCCCCCCGGGAGCGACGAATGAGCAGTACTTC	CSAPPPGATNEQYF
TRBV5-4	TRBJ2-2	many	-	TGTGCCAGCAGCGGCGGGGTTTCTAGGACCGGGGAGCTGTTTTTT	CASSGGVSRTGELFF
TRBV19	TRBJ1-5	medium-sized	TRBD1	TGTGCCAGTAGTCCCTGGGACAGCACCAAGGAGCCCCAGCATTTT	CASSPWDSTKEPQHF
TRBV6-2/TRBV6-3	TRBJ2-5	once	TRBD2	TGTGCCAGCAGTTACCCAGGATACGGGGGGGCGCGAGAGACCCTGTACTTC	CASSYPGYGGARETLYF
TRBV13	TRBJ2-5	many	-	TGTGCCAGCAGCTTAGTGGACCGCCAAGAGACCCAGTACTTC	CASSLVDRQETQYF
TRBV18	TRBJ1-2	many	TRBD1	TGTGCCAGCTCCCCGGACAGGGGAAATGGCTACACCTTC	CASSPDRGNGYTF
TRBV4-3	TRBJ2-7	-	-	TGCGCCAGCAGCCAAGACCCCCCCCTTGGCCAGGGAGGAGGCGAGCAGTACTTC	CASSQDPPLGQGGGEQYF
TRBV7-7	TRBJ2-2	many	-	TGTGCCAGCAGCTTAGGGAAGGGGACCGGGGAGCTGTTTTTT	CASSLGKGTGELFF
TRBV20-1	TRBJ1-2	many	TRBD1	TGCAGTGCTAGAGATGGGACAGGGGACTATGGCTACACCTTC	CSARDGTGDYGYTF
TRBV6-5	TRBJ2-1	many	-	TGTGCCAGCAGTTACTCGAGTTCCCCTAACAATGAGCAGTTCTTC	CASSYSSSPNNEQFF
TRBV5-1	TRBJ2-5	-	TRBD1	TGCGCCAGCAGCTTCGGGCAGGGGGCTTCGTTGCAAGAGACCCAGTACTTC	CASSFGQGASLQETQYF
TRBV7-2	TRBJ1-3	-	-	TGTGCCAGCAGCCCCTGGACTGCCCACTCTGGAAACACCATATATTTT	CASSPWTAHSGNTIYF
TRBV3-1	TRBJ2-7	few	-	TGTGCCAGCAGCAGGGAACAGGGCTACGAGCAGTACTTC	CASSREQGYEQYF
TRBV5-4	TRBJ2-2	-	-	TGTGCCAGCAGCCTAGGGACAACGAACACCGGGGAGCTGTTTTTT	CASSLGTTNTGELFF
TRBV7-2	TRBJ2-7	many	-	TGTGCCAGCAGCTCGGCTAGGCACGAGCAGTACTTC	CASSSARHEQYF
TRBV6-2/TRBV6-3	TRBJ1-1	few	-	TGTGCCAGCAGTTACTCGACAGGACATGGGACTGAAGCTTTCTTT	CASSYSTGHGTEAFF
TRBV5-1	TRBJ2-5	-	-	TGCGCCAGCAGCGTACAGACGATCGGGGAGACCCAGTACTTC	CASSVQTIGETQYF
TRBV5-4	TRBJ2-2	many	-	TGTGCCAGCAGCTCCTACACCGGGGAGCTGTTTTTT	CASSSYTGELFF
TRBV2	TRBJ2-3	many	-	TGTGCCAGCAGCGTTTTCGGGGGTGGCACAGATACGCAGTATTTT	CASSVFGGGTDTQYF
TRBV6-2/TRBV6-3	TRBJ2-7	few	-	TGTGCCAGCAGTTACTCGATAACCCTCCAGTTGGGGATGGGCGCCTACGAGCAGTACTTC	CASSYSITLQLGMGAYEQYF
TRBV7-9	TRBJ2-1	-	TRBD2	TGTGCCAGCAGCTTCGACAGCGGGGGGCCCACCAATGAGCAGTTCTTC	CASSFDSGGPTNEQFF
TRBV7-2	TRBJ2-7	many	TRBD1	TGTGCCAGCAGCTTATTACAGGGGGACTCCTACGAGCAGTACTTC	CASSLLQGDSYEQYF
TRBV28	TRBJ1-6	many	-	TGTGCCGGGGCAGGGTACGGGTCACCCCTCCACTTT	CAGAGYGSPLHF
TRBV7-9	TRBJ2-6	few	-	TGTGCCAGCAGCTTTCTCTCTGGGGCCAACGTCCTGACTTTC	CASSFLSGANVLTF
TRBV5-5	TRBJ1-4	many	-	TGTGCCAGCACCCTGAGGGGGGCGCGGACTAATGAAAAACTGTTTTTT	CASTLRGARTNEKLFF
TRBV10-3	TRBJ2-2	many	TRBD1	TGTGCCACCGGGGGTACAGGGGGCCAGGTCGGGGAGCTGTTTTTT	CATGGTGGQVGELFF
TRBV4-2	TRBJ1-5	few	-	TGTGCCAGCAGCTCCGACAAGAATCAGCCCCAGCATTTT	CASSSDKNQPQHF
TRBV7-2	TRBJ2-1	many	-	TGTGCCAGCAGCCCCAGACCTCGGCTAGAGGGGGTGGAGGAAGGAAATGAGCAGTTCTTC	CASSPRPRLEGVEEGNEQFF
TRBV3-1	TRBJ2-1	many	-	TGTGCCAGCAGCCAAGATCTAGGCAGGGGGGTCGTCGGCAATGAGCAGTTCTTC	CASSQDLGRGVVGNEQFF
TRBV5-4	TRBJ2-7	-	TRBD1	TGTGCCAGCAGCGGAGGACAGGGGGCCGCCTACGAGCAGTACTTC	CASSGGQGAAYEQYF
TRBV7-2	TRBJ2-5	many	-	TGTGCCAGCAGCTTAGAGTGGCAGGGGCCAGCCCAGTACTTC	CASSLEWQGPAQYF
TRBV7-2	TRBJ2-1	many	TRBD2	TGTGCCAGCAGCTTAGCGTTGACCGTAGCGGGGTCCTACAATGAGCAGTTCTTC	CASSLALTVAGSYNEQFF
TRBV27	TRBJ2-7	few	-	TGTGCCAGCACTTCTTCGAAAGGGGGAGGTCGGGAGCAGTACTTC	CASTSSKGGGREQYF
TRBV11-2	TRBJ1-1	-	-	TGTGCCAGCAGCCCGCGGACAGACGTTTTGGACGTAGCTTTCTTT	CASSPRTDVLDVAFF
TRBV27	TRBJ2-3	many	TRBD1	TGTGCCAGCTGGGGACAGGGGACAGATACGCAGTATTTT	CASWGQGTDTQYF
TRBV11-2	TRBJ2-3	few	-	TGTGCCAGCAGCCACGACACCTTCACAGATACGCAGTATTTT	CASSHDTFTDTQYF
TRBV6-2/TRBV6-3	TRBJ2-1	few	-	TGTGCCAGTGGGCGGAATCAGGTGGAGCAGTTCTTC	CASGRNQVEQFF
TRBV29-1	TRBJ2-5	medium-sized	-	TGCAGCGTTGAAAAGGGAAATGAGGAGACCCAGTACTTC	CSVEKGNEETQYF
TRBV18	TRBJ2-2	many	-	TGTGCCAGCTCACCACGGACAGCGAACACCGGGGAGCTGTTTTTT	CASSPRTANTGELFF